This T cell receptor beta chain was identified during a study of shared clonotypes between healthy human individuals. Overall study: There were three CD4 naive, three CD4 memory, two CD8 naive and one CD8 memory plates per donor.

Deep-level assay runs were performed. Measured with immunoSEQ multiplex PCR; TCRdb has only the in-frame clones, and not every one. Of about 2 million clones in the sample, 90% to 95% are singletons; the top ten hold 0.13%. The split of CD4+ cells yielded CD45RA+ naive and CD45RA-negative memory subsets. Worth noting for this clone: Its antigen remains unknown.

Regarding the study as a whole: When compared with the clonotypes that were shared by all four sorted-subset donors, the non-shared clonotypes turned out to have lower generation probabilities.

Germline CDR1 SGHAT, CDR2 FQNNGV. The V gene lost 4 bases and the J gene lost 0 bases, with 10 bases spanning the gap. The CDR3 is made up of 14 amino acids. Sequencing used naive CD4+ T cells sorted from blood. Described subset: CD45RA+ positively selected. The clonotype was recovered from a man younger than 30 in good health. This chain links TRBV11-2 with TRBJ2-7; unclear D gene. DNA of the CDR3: TGTGCCAGCAGCTCGCCTTCAATCTCCTACGAGCAGTACTTC. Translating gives CASSSPSISYEQYF. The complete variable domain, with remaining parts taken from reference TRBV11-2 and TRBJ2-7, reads EAGVAQSPRYKIIEKRQSVAFWCNPISGHATLYWYQQILGQGPKLLIQFQNNGVVDDSQLPKDRFSAERLKGVDSTLKIQPAKLEDSAVYLCASSSPSISYEQYFGPGTRLTVT.